These T cell receptor beta chains were read from a single sample in a study of breast tumors, draining lymph nodes, adjacent tissues. TCRdb re-called the multiplex PCR reads through MiXCR, storing one row per CDR3 protein. This sample yields tens of thousands of distinct CDR3 sequences, of which less than 35% are seen a single time; around 10% belongs to the top ten. Sequenced input: breast tumor tissue. These receptor sequences come from a female donor with breast cancer. Some clones in this sample may be carry-over from other donors' samples. The CDR3 runs from the conserved cysteine through the conserved F or W. Fields, in order: clone size, J gene, D gene, V gene, CDR3 protein, CDR3 DNA. The D gene is left open where the match is weak. For some rows the clone size is stated as once, few or many, or as a class when expanded; others skip it.

.	TRBJ1-6	.	TRBV20-1	CSSRGGEGSPLHF	TGCAGTTCCCGAGGGGGAGAGGGATCACCCCTCCACTTT
many	TRBJ1-2	.	TRBV7-9	CASSPWDGANYGYTF	TGTGCCAGCAGCCCATGGGACGGAGCTAACTATGGCTACACCTTC
many	TRBJ2-3	TRBD1	TRBV6-1	CASSFTGGGTGLADTQYF	TGTGCCAGCAGTTTCACCGGAGGCGGGACAGGGTTGGCAGATACGCAGTATTTT
many	TRBJ1-2	TRBD1	TRBV7-9	CASSLSRRTGDYGYTF	TGTGCCAGCAGCTTAAGCCGCCGGACAGGGGACTATGGCTACACCTTC
medium-sized	TRBJ2-7	TRBD2	TRBV5-5	CASSVLAGGTYEQYF	TGTGCCAGCAGCGTCTTAGCGGGAGGCACCTACGAGCAGTACTTC
.	TRBJ2-1	.	TRBV9	CASSPPLDNEQFF	TGTGCCAGCAGCCCCCCCTTAGACAATGAGCAGTTCTTC
many	TRBJ2-5	.	TRBV7-3	CASSLTSTETQYF	TGTGCCAGCAGCCTCACTAGTACAGAGACCCAGTACTTC
many	TRBJ2-5	TRBD1	TRBV5-1	CASSLVGGAETQYF	TGCGCCAGCAGCTTGGTAGGGGGCGCAGAGACCCAGTACTTC
many	TRBJ2-5	.	TRBV7-2	CASSLAETQYF	TGTGCCAGCAGCTTAGCGGAGACCCAGTACTTC
.	TRBJ1-2	.	TRBV6-2/TRBV6-3	CASSYDETAYGYTF	TGTGCCAGCAGTTACGACGAGACTGCCTATGGCTACACCTTC
many	TRBJ2-2	.	TRBV5-8	CASSSTRGIGELFF	TGTGCCAGCAGCTCAACCAGGGGAATCGGGGAGCTGTTTTTT
once	TRBJ1-1	.	TRBV20-1	CSARLQDTEAFF	TGCAGTGCTAGACTTCAGGACACTGAAGCTTTCTTT
once	TRBJ1-3	.	TRBV20-1	CSARVRVGNTIYF	TGCAGTGCTAGAGTGAGGGTTGGAAACACCATATATTTT
.	TRBJ2-3	TRBD2	TRBV20-1	CRAKRETDTQYF	TGCAGAGCAAAGCGGGAGACGGATACGCAGTATTTT
many	TRBJ1-2	TRBD1	TRBV12-3/TRBV12-4	CASRDRGGYGYTF	TGTGCCAGCAGGGACAGGGGAGGCTACGGCTACACCTTC
many	TRBJ1-3	.	TRBV28	CASSWGNTIYF	TGTGCCAGCAGTTGGGGAAACACCATATATTTT
.	TRBJ2-1	.	TRBV5-4	CASSSRYNEQFF	TGTGCCAGCAGCTCCCGGTACAATGAGCAGTTCTTC
.	TRBJ1-3	.	TRBV28	CASSLARAPYGYTFGSGDTIYF	.
many	TRBJ2-3	.	TRBV19	CASGQITTDTQYF	TGTGCCAGCGGGCAAATAACTACAGATACGCAGTATTTT
many	TRBJ1-2	TRBD1	TRBV6-1	CASSGQGEGYGYTF	TGTGCCAGCAGTGGACAGGGGGAAGGCTATGGCTACACCTTC
many	TRBJ2-1	.	TRBV6-2/TRBV6-3	CASILSLSNEQFF	TGTGCCAGCATTCTCTCTCTGTCTAATGAGCAGTTCTTC
many	TRBJ2-7	.	TRBV9	CASSRGTLDYEQYF	TGTGCCAGCAGCCGTGGGACACTTGACTACGAGCAGTACTTC
many	TRBJ2-7	.	TRBV19	CASSIRGGGAYEQYF	TGTGCCAGTAGTATAAGAGGTGGAGGAGCCTACGAGCAGTACTTC